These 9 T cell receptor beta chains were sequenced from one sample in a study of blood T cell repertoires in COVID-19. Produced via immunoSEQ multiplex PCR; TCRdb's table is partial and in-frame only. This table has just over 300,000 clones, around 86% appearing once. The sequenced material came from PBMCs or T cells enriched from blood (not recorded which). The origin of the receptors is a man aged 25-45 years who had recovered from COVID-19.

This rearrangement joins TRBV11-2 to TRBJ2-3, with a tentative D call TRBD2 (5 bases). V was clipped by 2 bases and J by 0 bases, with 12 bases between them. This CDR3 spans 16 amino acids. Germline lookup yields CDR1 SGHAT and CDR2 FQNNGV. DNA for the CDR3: TGTGCCAGCAGCTTAACGGCGGGCTTTAGCACAGATACGCAGTATTTT. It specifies CASSLTAGFSTDTQYF.

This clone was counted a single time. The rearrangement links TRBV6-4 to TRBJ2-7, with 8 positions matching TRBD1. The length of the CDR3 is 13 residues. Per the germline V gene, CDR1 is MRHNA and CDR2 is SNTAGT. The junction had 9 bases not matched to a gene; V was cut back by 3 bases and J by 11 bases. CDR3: CASSEDRGQGKYF. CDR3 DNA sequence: TGTGCCAGCAGTGAGGATCGCGGACAGGGAAAGTACTTC.

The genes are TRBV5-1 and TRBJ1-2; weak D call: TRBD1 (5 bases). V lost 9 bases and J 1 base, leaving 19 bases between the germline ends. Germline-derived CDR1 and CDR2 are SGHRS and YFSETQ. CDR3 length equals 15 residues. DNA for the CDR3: TGCGCCACCCGTGCTGGGGGGAACCTTAACTATGGCTACACCTTC. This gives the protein CATRAGGNLNYGYTF.

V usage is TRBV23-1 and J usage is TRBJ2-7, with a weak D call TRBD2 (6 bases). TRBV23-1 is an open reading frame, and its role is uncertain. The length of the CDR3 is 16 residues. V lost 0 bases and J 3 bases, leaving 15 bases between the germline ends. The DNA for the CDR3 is TGCGCCAGCAGTCAATCGCGCCGGGACTGTAGCTACGAGCAGTACTTC. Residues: CASSQSRRDCSYEQYF.

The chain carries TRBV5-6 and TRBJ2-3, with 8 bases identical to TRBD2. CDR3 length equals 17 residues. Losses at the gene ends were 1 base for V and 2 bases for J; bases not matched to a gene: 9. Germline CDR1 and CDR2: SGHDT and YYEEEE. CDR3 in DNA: TGTGCCAGCAGCTTGTTCTCCACTAGCGGATACACAGATACGCAGTATTTT. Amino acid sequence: CASSLFSTSGYTDTQYF.

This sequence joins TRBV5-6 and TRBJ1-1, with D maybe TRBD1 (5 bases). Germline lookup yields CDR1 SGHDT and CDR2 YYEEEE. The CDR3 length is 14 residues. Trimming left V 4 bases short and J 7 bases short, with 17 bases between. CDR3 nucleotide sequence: TGTGCCAGCAGCGACCCAAGGGGCGATTATGAAGCTTTCTTT. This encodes CASSDPRGDYEAFF.

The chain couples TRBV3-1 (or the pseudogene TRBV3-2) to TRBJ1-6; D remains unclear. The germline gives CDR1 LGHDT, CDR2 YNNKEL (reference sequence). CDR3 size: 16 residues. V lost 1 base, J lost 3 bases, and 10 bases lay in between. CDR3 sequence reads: CASSQAWQVYNSPLHF. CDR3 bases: TGTGCCAGCAGCCAAGCATGGCAGGTCTATAATTCACCCCTCCACTTT.

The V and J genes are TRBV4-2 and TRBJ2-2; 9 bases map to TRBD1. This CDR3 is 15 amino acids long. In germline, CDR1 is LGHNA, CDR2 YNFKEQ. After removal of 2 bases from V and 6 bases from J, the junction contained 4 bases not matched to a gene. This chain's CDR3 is CASSQTGTGSGELFF. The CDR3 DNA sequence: TGTGCCAGCAGCCAAACGGGGACAGGGTCCGGGGAGCTGTTTTTT.

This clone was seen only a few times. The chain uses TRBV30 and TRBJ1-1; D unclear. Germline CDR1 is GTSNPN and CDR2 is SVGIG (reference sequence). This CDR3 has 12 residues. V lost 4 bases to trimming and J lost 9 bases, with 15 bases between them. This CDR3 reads CAWNPGETQAFF. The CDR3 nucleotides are TGTGCCTGGAATCCCGGGGAGACGCAAGCTTTCTTT.